This TCR beta chain came from a study of blood T cells in healthy people across ages. Per germline, CDR1 WNHNN and CDR2 SYGVQD (reference sequence). CDR3 length: 14 residues. For the second PCR, which ran for about 6 to 11 cycles, a sample-barcoded 5' primer and a J-beta primer mix were used. TCRdb reprocessed the 5' RACE reads with MiXCR, giving one entry per CDR3 protein. The data contain some 920,000 distinct CDR3 sequences, around 54% of them seen just once; the ten biggest clones take up roughly 23%. This clonotype was seen more than once but under ten times. Sequences were obtained from blood. The sequence was collected from a woman in her sixties or seventies in good health. The V and J genes are TRBV10-1 and TRBJ2-7, with 8 positions matching TRBD1. Near its end, the DNA agrees better with TRBJ2-5, so the J call may be wrong. The CDR3 sequence: CASSSSGGEVTQYF. For the CDR3, the DNA is TGCGCCAGCAGTTCATCAGGGGGCGAGGTGACCCAGTACTTC.